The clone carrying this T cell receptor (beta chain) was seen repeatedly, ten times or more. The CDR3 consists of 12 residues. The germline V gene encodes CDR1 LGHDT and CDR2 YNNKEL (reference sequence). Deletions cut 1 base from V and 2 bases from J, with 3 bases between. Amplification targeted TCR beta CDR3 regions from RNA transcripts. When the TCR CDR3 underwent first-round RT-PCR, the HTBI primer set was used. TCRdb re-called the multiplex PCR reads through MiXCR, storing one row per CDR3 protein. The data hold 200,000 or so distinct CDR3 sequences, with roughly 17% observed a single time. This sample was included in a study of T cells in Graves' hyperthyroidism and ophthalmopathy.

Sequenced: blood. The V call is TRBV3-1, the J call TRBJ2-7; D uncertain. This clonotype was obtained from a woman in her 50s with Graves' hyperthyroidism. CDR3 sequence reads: CASSQVAYEQYF. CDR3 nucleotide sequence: TGTGCCAGCAGCCAAGTTGCCTACGAGCAGTACTTC.